The sequence of this T cell receptor (beta chain) was determined in a study of cytomegalovirus exposure and HLA in healthy donors. 13 Jbeta primers and 60 Vbeta primers were used for the PCR. Clones were read by immunoSEQ multiplex PCR, and TCRdb kept only the in-frame ones, dropping some. Of over 150,000 clones listed, roughly 76% are singletons. Study conclusions and caveats: There were fewer than 200 TCR beta chains listed as cytomegalovirus-associated. Reports indicated that the classifier achieved high specificity and sensitivity in diagnosing cytomegalovirus status.

Trimming took off 1 base at V and 7 bases at J, with 11 bases between the two ends. The V gene's germline CDR1 is MNHNS and CDR2 SASEGT. This CDR3 is 15 amino acids long. A word on this clone: The antigen is unknown.

Sequenced sample: PBMCs. V gene TRBV6-1 combines with J gene TRBJ1-6; D is possibly TRBD1 (6 bases). This receptor was obtained from a man aged 55 to 70 in good health and CMV-seronegative. CDR3 in amino acids: CASSEVGTPNSPLHF. The CDR3 bases are TGTGCCAGCAGTGAAGTAGGGACACCGAATTCACCCCTCCACTTT.